This TCR beta chain was identified in a study of T-cell memory formation after mild COVID-19. Study information: Clustering of TCRs was largely donor specific.

For this clonotype: The antigen remains unidentified.

From 5'RACE with constant-segment primers came TCR alpha and TCR beta cDNA libraries that carried sample barcodes and UMIs. TCRdb reanalysed the 5' RACE reads using MiXCR and keeps one entry per CDR3 protein. The profile shows under 550,000 distinct CDR3 sequences, approximately 18% of them singletons. Study-wide results and caveats: Among clones contracting day 15 to 85, CD4/CD8 was balanced, whereas later expanders leaned CD4+. Clones that contracted clustered mainly in CM and EM if CD4+ and in EMRA if CD8+.

The sequenced sample consisted of PBMCs or a T cell subset sorted from them (not recorded which). This receptor was obtained from an adult woman who had mild COVID-19 (a few samples of this study predate the infection). Cell type and time point are not known.

CDR3 loop: CASSLQGTGNSPLHF. In nucleotides, the CDR3 is TGTGCCAGCAGTCTACAGGGTACGGGTAATTCACCCCTCCACTTT. The V and J genes are TRBV7-9 and TRBJ1-6; D possibly corresponds to TRBD1 (6 bases). The CDR3 is 15 amino acids. Trimming shortened V by 6 bases and J by 6 bases, and 15 bases separated the two germline ends. Germline CDR1 and CDR2: SEHNR and FQNEAQ (reference sequence).